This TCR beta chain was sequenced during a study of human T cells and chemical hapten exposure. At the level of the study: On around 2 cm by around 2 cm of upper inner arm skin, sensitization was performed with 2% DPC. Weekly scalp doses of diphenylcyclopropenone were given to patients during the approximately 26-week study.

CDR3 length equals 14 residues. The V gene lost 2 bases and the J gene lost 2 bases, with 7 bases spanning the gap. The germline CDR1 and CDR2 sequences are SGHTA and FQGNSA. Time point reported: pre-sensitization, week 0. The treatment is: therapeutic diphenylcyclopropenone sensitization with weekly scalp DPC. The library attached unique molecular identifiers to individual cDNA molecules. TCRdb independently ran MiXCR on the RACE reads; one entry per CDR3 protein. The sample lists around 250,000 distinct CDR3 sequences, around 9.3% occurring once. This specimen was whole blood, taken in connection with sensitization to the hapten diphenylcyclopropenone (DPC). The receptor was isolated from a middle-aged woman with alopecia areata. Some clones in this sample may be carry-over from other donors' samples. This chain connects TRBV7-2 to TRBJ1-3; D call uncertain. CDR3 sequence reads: CASSLNQPGNTIYF. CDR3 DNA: TGTGCCAGCAGCTTAAATCAGCCTGGAAACACCATATATTTT. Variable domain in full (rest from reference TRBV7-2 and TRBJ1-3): GAGVSQSPSNKVTEKGKDVELRCDPISGHTALYWYRQSLGQGLEFLIYFQGNSAPDKSGLPSDRFSAERTGGSVSTLTIQRTQQEDSAVYLCASSLNQPGNTIYFGEGSWLTVV.